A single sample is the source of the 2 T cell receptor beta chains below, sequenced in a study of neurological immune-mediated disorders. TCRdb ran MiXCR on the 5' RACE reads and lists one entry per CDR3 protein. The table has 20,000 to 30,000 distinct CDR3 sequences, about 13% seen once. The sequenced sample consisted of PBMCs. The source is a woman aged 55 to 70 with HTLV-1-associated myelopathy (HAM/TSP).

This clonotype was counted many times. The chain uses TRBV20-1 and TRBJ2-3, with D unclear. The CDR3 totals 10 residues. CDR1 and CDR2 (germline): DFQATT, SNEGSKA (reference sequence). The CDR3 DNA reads TGCGGAGTTTTGTCAGATACGCAGTATTTT. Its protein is CGVLSDTQYF.

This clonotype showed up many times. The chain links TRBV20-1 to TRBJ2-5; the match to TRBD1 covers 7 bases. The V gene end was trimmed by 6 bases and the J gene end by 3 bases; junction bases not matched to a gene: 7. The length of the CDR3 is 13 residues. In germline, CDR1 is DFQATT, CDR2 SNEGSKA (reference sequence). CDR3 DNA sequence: TGCAGTGCCCCTGAAACAGGGGAAGAGACCCAGTACTTC. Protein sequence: CSAPETGEETQYF.